The clone carrying this TCR beta chain was counted once. The data originate from a study of blood T cell repertoires in COVID-19. On the study more broadly: Sites across the United States, Italy and Spain contributed samples from acute and convalescent COVID-19.

As processed by the authors: Amplified reference gene primers provided the basis for estimating nucleated cell counts. Sequencing was performed with immunoSEQ multiplex PCR; in TCRdb, only in-frame clones are kept and a portion is missing. V and J calls and clone size are those listed in that table; D and trimming were worked out from the DNA. The table lists 250,000 or so clones, approximately 91% of them singletons. The CDR3 loop spans 14 amino acids. Germline-derived CDR1 and CDR2 are MNHEY and SMNVEV (reference sequence). With 6 bases removed from V and 1 base from J, the gap between germline ends came to 10 bases.

Input material: peripheral blood. V and J are TRBV27 and TRBJ1-5; no reliable D call. This TCR was recovered from a man aged 25-45 years with COVID-19, enrolled during active disease. CDR3 in DNA: TGTGCCAGCAGAGAGACGGGAAGCAATCAGCCCCAGCATTTT. It specifies CASRETGSNQPQHF.